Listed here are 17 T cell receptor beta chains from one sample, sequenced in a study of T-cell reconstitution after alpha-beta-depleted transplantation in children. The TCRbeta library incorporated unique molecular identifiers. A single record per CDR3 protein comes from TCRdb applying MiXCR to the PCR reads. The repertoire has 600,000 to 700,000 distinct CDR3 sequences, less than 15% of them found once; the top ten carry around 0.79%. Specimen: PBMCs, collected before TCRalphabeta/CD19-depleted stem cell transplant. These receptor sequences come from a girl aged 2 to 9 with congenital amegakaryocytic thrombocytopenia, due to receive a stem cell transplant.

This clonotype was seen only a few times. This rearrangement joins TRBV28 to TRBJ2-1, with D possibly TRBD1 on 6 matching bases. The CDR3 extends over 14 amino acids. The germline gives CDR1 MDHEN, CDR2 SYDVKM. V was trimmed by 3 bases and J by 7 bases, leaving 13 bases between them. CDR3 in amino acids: CASSFAGARNEQFF. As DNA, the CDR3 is TGTGCCAGCAGTTTTGCAGGGGCCAGGAATGAGCAGTTCTTC.

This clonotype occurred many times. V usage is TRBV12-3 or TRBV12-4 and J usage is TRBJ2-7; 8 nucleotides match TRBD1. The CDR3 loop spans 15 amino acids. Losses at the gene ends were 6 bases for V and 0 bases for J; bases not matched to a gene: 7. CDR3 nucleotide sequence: TGTGCCAGCAGACGACAGGGGCTGGGCTCCTACGAGCAGTACTTC. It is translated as CASRRQGLGSYEQYF.

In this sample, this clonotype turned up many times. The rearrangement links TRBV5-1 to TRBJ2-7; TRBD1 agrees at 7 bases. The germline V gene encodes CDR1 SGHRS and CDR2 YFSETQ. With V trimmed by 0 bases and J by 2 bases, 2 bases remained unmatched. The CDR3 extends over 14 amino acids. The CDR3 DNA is TGCGCCAGCAGCTTGGGGACAGGCCCCTACGAGCAGTACTTC. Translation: CASSLGTGPYEQYF.

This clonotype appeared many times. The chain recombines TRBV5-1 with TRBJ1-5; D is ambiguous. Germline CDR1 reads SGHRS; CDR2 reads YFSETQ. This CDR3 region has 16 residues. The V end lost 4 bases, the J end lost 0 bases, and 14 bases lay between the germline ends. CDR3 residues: CASSAYRVLSNQPQHF. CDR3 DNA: TGCGCCAGCAGCGCTTACCGGGTCCTTAGCAATCAGCCCCAGCATTTT.

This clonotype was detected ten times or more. CDR3 region: CASSLRVLLGEQFF. CDR3 sequence (DNA): TGTGCCAGCAGCTTGAGAGTTCTCTTGGGTGAGCAGTTCTTC. The rearrangement joins TRBV7-6 to TRBJ2-1; no reliable D call. Germline V gene data show CDR1 as SGHVS and CDR2 as FNYEAQ. V shed 3 bases and J shed 9 bases, with 15 bases lying between them. There are 14 residues in the CDR3.

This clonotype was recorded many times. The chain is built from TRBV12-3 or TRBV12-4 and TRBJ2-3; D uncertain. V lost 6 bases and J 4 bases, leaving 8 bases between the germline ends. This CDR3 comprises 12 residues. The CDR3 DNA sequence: TGTGCCAGCAGGCCGATTGCAGATACGCAGTATTTT. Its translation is CASRPIADTQYF.

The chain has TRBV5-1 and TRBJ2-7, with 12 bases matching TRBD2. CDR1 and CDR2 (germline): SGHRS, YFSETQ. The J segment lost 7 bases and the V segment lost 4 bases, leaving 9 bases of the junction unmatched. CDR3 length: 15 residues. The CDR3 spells CASSPPSGRAVEQYF. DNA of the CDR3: TGCGCCAGCAGCCCCCCTAGCGGGAGGGCCGTAGAGCAGTACTTC.

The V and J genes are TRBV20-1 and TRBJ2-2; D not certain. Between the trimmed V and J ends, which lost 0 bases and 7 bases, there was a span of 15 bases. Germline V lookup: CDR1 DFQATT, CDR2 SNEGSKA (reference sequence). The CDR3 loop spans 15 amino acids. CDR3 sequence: CSARDPARKSGELFF. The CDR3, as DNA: TGCAGTGCTAGAGATCCGGCTAGAAAGAGCGGGGAGCTGTTTTTT.

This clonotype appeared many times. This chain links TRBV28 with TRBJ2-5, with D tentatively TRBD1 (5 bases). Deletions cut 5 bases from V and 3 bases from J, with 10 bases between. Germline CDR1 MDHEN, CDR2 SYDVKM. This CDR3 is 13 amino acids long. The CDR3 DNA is TGTGCCAGCAGTGACAGTGTTAAAGAGACCCAGTACTTC. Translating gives CASSDSVKETQYF. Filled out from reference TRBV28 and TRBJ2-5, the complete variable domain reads DVKVTQSSRYLVKRTGEKVFLECVQDMDHENMFWYRQDPGLGLRLIYFSYDVKMKEKGDIPEGYSVSREKKERFSLILESASTNQTSMYLCASSDSVKETQYFGPGTRLLVL.

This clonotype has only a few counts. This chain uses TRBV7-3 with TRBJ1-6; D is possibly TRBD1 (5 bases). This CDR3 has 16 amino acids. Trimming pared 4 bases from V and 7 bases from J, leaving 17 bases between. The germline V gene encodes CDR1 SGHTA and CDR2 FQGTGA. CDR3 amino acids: CASSSRNRGGNSPLHF. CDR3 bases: TGTGCCAGCAGCTCAAGGAATAGGGGCGGGAATTCACCCCTCCACTTT.

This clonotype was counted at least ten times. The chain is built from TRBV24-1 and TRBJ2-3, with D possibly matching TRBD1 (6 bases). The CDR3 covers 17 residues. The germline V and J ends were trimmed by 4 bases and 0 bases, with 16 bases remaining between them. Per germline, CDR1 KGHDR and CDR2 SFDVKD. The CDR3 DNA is TGTGCCACCAGTGAAACGGCACAGGGTGGAAGCACAGATACGCAGTATTTT. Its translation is CATSETAQGGSTDTQYF.

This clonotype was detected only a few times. The chain's CDR3 is CAISKTGGADEKLFF. The DNA for the CDR3 is TGTGCCATCAGCAAAACAGGGGGCGCTGATGAAAAACTGTTTTTT. The V gene is TRBV10-3, the J gene TRBJ1-4; 9 bases align to TRBD1. CDR1 and CDR2 (germline): ENHRY, SYGVKD. J lost 6 bases, V lost 6 bases, and 8 bases had no gene match. This CDR3 is 15 amino acids long.

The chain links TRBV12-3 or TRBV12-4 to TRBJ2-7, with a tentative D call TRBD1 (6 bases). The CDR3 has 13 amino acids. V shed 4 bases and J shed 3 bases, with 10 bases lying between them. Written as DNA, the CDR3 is TGTGCCAGCAGTTCCCACAGGGTCTACGAGCAGTACTTC. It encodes CASSSHRVYEQYF.

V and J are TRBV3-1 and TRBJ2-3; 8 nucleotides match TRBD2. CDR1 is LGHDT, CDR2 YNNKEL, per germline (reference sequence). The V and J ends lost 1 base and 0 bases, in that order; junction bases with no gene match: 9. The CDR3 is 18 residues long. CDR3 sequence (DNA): TGTGCCAGCAGCCAAGTCCCCACACTAGCGGAGAGCACAGATACGCAGTATTTT. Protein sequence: CASSQVPTLAESTDTQYF.

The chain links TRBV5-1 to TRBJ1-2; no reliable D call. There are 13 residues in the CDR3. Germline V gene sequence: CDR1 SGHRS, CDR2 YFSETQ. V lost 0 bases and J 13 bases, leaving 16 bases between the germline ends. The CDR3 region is CASSLADDRLSTF. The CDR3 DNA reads TGCGCCAGCAGCTTGGCGGACGACCGTTTGAGCACCTTC.

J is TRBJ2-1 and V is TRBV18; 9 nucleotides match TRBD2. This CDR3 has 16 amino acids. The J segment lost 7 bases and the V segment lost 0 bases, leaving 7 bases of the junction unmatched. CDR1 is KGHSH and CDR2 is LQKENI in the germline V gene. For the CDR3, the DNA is TGTGCCAGCTCACCACCGACTAGCGGAGCGCAAAATGAGCAGTTCTTC. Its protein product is CASSPPTSGAQNEQFF.

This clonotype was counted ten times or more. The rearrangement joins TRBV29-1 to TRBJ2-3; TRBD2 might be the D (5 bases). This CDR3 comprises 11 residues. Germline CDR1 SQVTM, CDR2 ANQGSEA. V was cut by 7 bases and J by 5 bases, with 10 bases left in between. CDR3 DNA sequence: TGCAGCGCCGGGATGGGAGATACGCAGTATTTT. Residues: CSAGMGDTQYF.